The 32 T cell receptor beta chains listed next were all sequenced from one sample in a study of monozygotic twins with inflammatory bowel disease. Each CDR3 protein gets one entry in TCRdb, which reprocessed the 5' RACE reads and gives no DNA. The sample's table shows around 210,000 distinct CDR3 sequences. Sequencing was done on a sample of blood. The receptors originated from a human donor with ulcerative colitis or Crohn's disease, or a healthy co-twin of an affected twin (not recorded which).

This chain's CDR3 is CASKSQGAREGGTEAFF. The chain employs TRBV4-1 and TRBJ1-1; the D call of TRBD1 rests on TCRdb alone, since no DNA is present to check it. Germline CDR1 is MGHRA and CDR2 is YSYEKL. This CDR3 contains 17 residues.

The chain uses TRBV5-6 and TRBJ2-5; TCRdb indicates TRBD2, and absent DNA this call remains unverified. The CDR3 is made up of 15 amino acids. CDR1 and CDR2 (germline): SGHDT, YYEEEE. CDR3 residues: CASSGGTGLQETQYF.

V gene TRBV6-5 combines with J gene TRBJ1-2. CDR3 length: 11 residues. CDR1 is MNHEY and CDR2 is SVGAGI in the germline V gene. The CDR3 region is CASSYGGGYTF.

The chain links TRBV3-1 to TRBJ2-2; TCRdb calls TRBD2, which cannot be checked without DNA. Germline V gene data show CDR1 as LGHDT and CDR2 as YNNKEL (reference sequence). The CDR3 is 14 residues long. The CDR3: CASNRREGMGELFF.

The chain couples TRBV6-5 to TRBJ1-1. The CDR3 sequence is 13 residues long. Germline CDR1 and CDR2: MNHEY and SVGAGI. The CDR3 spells CASFLSVNTEAFF.

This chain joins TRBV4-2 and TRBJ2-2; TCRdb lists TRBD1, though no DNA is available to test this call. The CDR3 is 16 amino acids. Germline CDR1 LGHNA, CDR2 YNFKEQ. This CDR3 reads CASSQAEGQYTGELFF.

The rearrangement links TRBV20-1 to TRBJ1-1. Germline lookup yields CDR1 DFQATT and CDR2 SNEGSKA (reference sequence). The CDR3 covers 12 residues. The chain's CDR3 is CSARDGPPGAFF.

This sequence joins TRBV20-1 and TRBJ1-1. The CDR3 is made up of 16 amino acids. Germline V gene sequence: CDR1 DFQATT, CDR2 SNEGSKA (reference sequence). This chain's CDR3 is CSARDLWTETVTEAFF.

This CDR3 is CASSIGTYYNEQFF. This chain connects TRBV19 to TRBJ2-1. The CDR3 consists of 14 residues. Germline V gene lookup returns CDR1 LNHDA and CDR2 SQIVND (reference sequence).

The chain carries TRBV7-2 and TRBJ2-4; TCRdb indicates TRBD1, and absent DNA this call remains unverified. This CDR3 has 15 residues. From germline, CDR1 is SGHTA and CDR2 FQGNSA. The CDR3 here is CASSLVPGAGNMQYF.

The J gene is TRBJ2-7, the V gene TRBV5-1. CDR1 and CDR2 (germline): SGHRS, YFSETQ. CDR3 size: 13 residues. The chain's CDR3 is CASSLRFDYEQYF.

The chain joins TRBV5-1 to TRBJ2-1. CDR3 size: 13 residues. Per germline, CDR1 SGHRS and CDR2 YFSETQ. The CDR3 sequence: CASSSWVYNEQFF.

The CDR3 region is CASSPPVGETQHF. The rearrangement links TRBV25-1 to TRBJ2-5; TCRdb designates TRBD2, a call that cannot be tested without DNA. CDR1 is MGHDK, CDR2 SYGVNS, per germline. There are 13 residues in the CDR3. Full variable domain (outside the CDR3, taken from reference TRBV25-1 and TRBJ2-5): EADIYQTPRYLVIGTGKKITLECSQTMGHDKMYWYQQDPGMELHLIHYSYGVNSTEKGDLSSESTVSRIRTEHFPLTLESARPSHTSQYLCASSPPVGETQHFGPGTRLLVL.

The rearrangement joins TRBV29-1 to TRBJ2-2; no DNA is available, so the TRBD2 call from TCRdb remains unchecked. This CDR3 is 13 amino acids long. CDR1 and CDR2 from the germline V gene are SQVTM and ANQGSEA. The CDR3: CSVVPGPSGELFF.

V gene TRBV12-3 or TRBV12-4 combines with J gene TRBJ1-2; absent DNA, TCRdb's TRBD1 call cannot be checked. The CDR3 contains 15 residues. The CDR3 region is CASSLNPRAGHGYTF.

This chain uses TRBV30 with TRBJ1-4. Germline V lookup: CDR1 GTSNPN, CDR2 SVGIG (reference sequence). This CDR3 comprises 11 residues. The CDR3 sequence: CAWSVAEKLFF. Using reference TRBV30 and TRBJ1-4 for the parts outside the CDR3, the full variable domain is SQTIHQWPATLVQPVGSPLSLECTVEGTSNPNLYWYRQAAGRGLQLLFYSVGIGQISSEVPQNLSASRPQDRQFILSSKKLLLSDSGFYLCAWSVAEKLFFGSGTQLSVL.

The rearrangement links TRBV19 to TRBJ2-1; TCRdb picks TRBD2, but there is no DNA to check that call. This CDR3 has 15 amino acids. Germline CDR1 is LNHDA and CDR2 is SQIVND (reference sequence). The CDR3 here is CASSTSGRARDEQFF.

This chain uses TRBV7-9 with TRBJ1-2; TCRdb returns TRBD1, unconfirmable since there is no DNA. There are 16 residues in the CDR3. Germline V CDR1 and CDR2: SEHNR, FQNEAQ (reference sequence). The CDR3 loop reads CASSFSRDTQRDGYTF.

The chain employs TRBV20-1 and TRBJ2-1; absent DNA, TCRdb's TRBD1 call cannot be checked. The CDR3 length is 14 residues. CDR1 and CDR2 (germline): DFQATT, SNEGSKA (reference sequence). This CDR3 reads CSASNRERANEQFF.

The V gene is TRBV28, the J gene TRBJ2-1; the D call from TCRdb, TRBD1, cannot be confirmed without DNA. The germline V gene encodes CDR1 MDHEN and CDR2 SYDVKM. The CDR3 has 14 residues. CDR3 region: CATSDRGPYNEQFF.

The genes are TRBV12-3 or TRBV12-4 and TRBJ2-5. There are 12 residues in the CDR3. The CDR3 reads CASSWVGETQYF.

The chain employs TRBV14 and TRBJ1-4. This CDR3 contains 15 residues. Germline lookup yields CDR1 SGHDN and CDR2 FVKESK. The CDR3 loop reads CASSQVRGINEKLFF.

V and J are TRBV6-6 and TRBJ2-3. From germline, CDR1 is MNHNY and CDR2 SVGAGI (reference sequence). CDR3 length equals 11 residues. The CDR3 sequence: CASSRKDTQYF.

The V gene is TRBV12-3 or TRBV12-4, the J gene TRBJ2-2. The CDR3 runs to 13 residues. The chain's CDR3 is CASRLGRTGELFF.

CDR3: CATRSPGQGGTGELFF. The V call is TRBV27, the J call TRBJ2-2; TCRdb outputs TRBD1, but without DNA this stays unchecked. The V gene's germline CDR1 is MNHEY and CDR2 SMNVEV (reference sequence). The CDR3 runs to 16 residues.

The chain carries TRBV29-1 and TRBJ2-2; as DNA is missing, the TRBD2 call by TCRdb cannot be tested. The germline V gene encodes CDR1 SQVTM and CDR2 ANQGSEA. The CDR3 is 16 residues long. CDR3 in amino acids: CSVNLNLAGGPGELFF.

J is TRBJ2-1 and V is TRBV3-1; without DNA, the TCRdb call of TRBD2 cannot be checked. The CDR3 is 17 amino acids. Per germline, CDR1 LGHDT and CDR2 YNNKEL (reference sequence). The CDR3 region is CASSQSLSGRAENEQFF.

The CDR3 loop reads CASSLNPRTGGRNQPQHF. V is TRBV11-1 and J is TRBJ1-5; TCRdb picks TRBD1, but there is no DNA to check that call. CDR3 length: 18 residues. The V gene's germline CDR1 is SGHAT and CDR2 FQDESV (reference sequence).

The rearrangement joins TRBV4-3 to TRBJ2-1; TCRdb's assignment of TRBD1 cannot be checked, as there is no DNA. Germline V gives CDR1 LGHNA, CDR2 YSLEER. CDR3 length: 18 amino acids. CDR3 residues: CASSNRPPDGFGPGEQFF.

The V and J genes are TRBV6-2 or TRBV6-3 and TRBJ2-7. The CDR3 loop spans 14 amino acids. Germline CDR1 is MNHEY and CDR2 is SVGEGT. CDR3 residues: CASSYGGSTYEQYF.

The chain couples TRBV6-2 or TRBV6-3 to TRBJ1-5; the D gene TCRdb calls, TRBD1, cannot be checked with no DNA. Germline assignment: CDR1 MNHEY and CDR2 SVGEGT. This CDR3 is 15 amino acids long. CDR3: CATLRRGDLNQPQHF.

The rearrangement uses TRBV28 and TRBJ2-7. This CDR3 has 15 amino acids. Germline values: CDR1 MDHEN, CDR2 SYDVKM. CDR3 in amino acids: CASRPRHASSYEQYF.